The entry that follows covers one TCR beta chain sequence. The target of this receptor is not known. No much larger clonotype is one base removed from it; base qualities were not supplied. The trim is 0 bases for V and 1 base for J, with a gap of 12 bases between the germline ends. CDR1 SEHNR and CDR2 FQNEAQ are derived from the germline V gene (reference sequence). The CDR3 measures 16 amino acids from cysteine to phenylalanine. The kept DNA is CDR3 alone, 48 bases in frame from the first base. Each collaborating institution followed its own protocols to collect whole blood in K2EDTA tubes. For TCRbeta analysis, collaborator samples were shipped as frozen whole blood, as isolated PBMCs, or as DNA extracted from either sample type. This specimen comes from a study of blood T cell repertoires in COVID-19 (dated by TCRdb to the early 2020s). At the level of the whole study: Samples covering the acute and convalescent phases of COVID-19 were provided by collaborators in the United States, Italy and Spain. Deeply sampled blood TCRbeta repertoires from subjects exposed to, actively infected with, or recovered from COVID-19 were included in the dataset. Samples came from the ongoing ImmuneRACE study (first 160 participants) plus 1,254 subjects from 6 global collaborators. Where available, HLA class I and class II types were obtained from metadata supplied by the sample provider rather than from assay-based typing. The repertoires were released in a freely available public database intended as a resource for research on the immune response to SARS-CoV-2. The sample metadata nearly always contained a de-identified subject ID, COVID-19 status, age in years and sex. The material from the prospective study consisted of cDNA or gDNA derived from T cells, B-cell-depleted T cells, or PBMCs.

TCRbeta CDR3 regions were amplified from genomic DNA using the immunoSEQ Assay, a bias-controlled multiplex PCR. The original pipeline was this. Within the assay, amplification of reference gene primers was used to estimate how many nucleated cells each sample contained. To quantify the absolute abundance of each unique TCRbeta CDR3 rearrangement, sequence reads were collapsed and filtered. Productive Simpson clonality was computed per sample as the square root of Simpson's diversity index over productive rearrangements. TCRdb provides this immuneACCESS table in a form limited to in-frame rearrangements. Some clones are lacking; in checked studies, under half of them reflect an unresolved V gene, and why the rest are absent is not known. That table supplies the V and J calls and clone size; D and trimming were determined from the DNA. Recorded for this sample are over 200,000 clones; 84% of them occurred a single time. The ten largest make up about 8% of the sample.

General study outcomes and caveats: How much clinical and demographic metadata was included differed by source and by participant, and the metadata was provided uncurated.

The sequencing input was peripheral blood. The rearranged segments are TRBV7-9 and TRBJ1-1, with TRBD1 perhaps the D gene, on 6 matching bases. The sequence derives from a woman aged 50 to 60 with active or convalescent COVID-19. The CDR3 reads as follows: CASSLAGGSRNTEAFF. The DNA sequence reads TGTGCCAGCAGCTTAGCAGGGGGAAGCCGGAACACTGAAGCTTTCTTT.